Given below is one T cell receptor (beta chain) in context. Method: immunoSEQ multiplex PCR; TCRdb's copy keeps in-frame clones and lacks some. The table includes 250,000 to 350,000 clones, roughly 90% detected once. This specimen comes from a study of blood T cell repertoires in COVID-19. Overall study context: In each case, the material was cDNA or gDNA derived from T cells, B-cell-depleted T cells, or PBMCs.

V lost 4 bases, J lost 7 bases, and 6 bases stayed unmatched. CDR1 SGDLS and CDR2 YYNGEE come from the germline V gene. This CDR3 has 14 residues. This sequence originates from a man between 18 and 35 years old who had recovered from COVID-19. The rearrangement links TRBV9 to TRBJ2-5, with 11 bases that match TRBD2. The sample taken for sequencing was peripheral blood. The CDR3, as DNA: TGTGCCAGCAGCATACTAGCGGGGGATGTGACCCAGTACTTC. This codes for CASSILAGDVTQYF.